This TCR beta chain was recovered during a study of shared clonotypes between healthy human individuals. The wider study: Each donor had three CD4 naive, three CD4 memory, two CD8 naive and one CD8 memory plate. General study findings and limits: Investigators expected sequencing depth to affect clonotype sharing among donors.

The V gene's germline CDR1 is SGHDN and CDR2 FVKESK. V was clipped by 0 bases and J by 0 bases; unmatched bases: 12. The CDR3 loop spans 20 amino acids. A single count supports this clone. As yet, its antigen is unknown. Methods used by the authors: Junction-only sequences produced by ImmunoSEQ had no quality scores, so filtering differed. Profiled with immunoSEQ multiplex PCR; TCRdb holds only in-frame clones, not every one. The V and J calls and the clone size are those of that table, but D and trimming were determined from the DNA. The sample has more than 850,000 clones; approximately 80% are singletons.

The chain employs TRBV14 and TRBJ2-1; 9 bases line up with TRBD2. The receptor comes from a man younger than 35 in good health. Some clones in this sample may be carry-over from other donors' samples. The material sequenced was memory CD4+ T cells from PBMCs. The subset was: CD45RA-negative fraction. CDR3 nucleotides: TGTGCCAGCAGCCAAGATTTGGGGGGGCTAGCGGGATACTCCTACAATGAGCAGTTCTTC. Residues: CASSQDLGGLAGYSYNEQFF.